One and the same sample provided the 26 T cell receptor beta chains below, sequenced in a study of shared clonotypes between healthy human individuals. TCRdb keeps only in-frame clones here, not all; method: immunoSEQ multiplex PCR. The profile shows over a million clones, about 84% of them singletons. The sequencing sample was made of memory CD4+ T cells from PBMCs. Regarding subset: CD45RA-negative fraction. Receptor source: a man younger than 35 in good health. Some clones in this sample may be carry-over from other donors' samples.

V and J are TRBV6-4 and TRBJ1-1; possibly TRBD1 for D (6 bases). V lost 8 bases and J 5 bases, leaving 21 bases between the germline ends. The CDR3 runs to 15 residues. The V gene's germline CDR1 is MRHNA and CDR2 SNTAGT. As DNA, the CDR3 is TGTGCCAGCTTTCAACCGGAGGGGGGGGCAACTGAAGCTTTCTTT. Translating gives CASFQPEGGATEAFF.

The chain recombines TRBV7-2 with TRBJ2-1, with D possibly TRBD2 on 6 matching bases. Trimming pared 5 bases from V and 2 bases from J, leaving 10 bases between. The germline gives CDR1 SGHTA, CDR2 FQGNSA. There are 14 residues in the CDR3. The CDR3 here is CASSQSGPYNEQFF. CDR3 nucleotide sequence: TGTGCCAGCAGCCAGAGCGGGCCCTACAATGAGCAGTTCTTC.

The chain is built from TRBV29-1 and TRBJ2-3; 7 nucleotides agree with TRBD2. V was clipped by 3 bases and J by 0 bases; unmatched bases: 0. Germline values: CDR1 SQVTM, CDR2 ANQGSEA. The CDR3 runs to 13 residues. CDR3 DNA: TGCAGCGTTGACGGGAGGAGCACAGATACGCAGTATTTT. Encoded protein: CSVDGRSTDTQYF.

This sequence joins TRBV6-6 and TRBJ1-6; D is unclear. There are 15 residues in the CDR3. Trimming took off 5 bases at V and 10 bases at J, with 18 bases between the two ends. Germline-derived CDR1 and CDR2 are MNHNY and SVGAGI (reference sequence). As DNA, the CDR3 is TGTGCCAGCAGTCCTCGTAATCTGGGAGAATCACCCCTCCACTTT. It translates to CASSPRNLGESPLHF.

This clone was seen repeatedly, ten times or more. V is TRBV6-1 and J is TRBJ2-1, with TRBD1 identical over 9 bases. Germline-derived CDR1 and CDR2 are MNHNS and SASEGT. V shed 5 bases and J 13 bases; nucleotides not matched to a gene: 9. This CDR3 is built from 13 residues. The CDR3 here is CASSHSDRGRQFF. CDR3 nucleotide sequence: TGTGCCAGCAGTCATTCGGACAGGGGAAGACAGTTCTTC.

The rearrangement links TRBV28 to TRBJ1-4, with D unclear. The germline V and J ends were trimmed by 3 bases and 8 bases, with 13 bases remaining between them. CDR3 length: 14 amino acids. CDR1 MDHEN and CDR2 SYDVKM come from the germline V gene. For the CDR3, the DNA is TGTGCCAGCAGTTTTACTACGGGTGTGGAAAAACTGTTTTTT. Amino acids: CASSFTTGVEKLFF.

The gene calls are TRBV28 and TRBJ1-2, with D perhaps TRBD1 (5 bases). The germline V and J ends were trimmed by 2 bases and 7 bases, with 17 bases remaining between them. The CDR3 loop spans 15 amino acids. Germline assignment: CDR1 MDHEN and CDR2 SYDVKM. The CDR3 DNA reads TGTGCCAGCAGTTTACCGCCGGGGCGCTCGATTGGCTACACCTTC. Translated, it gives CASSLPPGRSIGYTF.

The V and J genes are TRBV5-1 and TRBJ2-2; no definite D call. Trimming stripped 1 base from V and 0 bases from J, with 10 bases between. The CDR3 totals 16 residues. Germline V lookup: CDR1 SGHRS, CDR2 YFSETQ. For the CDR3, the DNA is TGCGCCAGCAGCTTGTTGCCGGGTTCGAACACCGGGGAGCTGTTTTTT. Protein sequence: CASSLLPGSNTGELFF.

Worth noting for this clone: Other DNA sequences in the sample encode the same CDR3. The J gene is TRBJ1-1, the V gene TRBV18; D is unresolved. CDR3 length equals 13 residues. The germline V and J ends were trimmed by 2 bases and 5 bases, with 9 bases remaining between them. The germline CDR1 and CDR2 sequences are KGHSH and LQKENI. CDR3 in DNA: TGTGCCAGCTCACCATTGGAGGGAACTGAAGCTTTCTTT. This gives the protein CASSPLEGTEAFF. Full variable domain (rest looked up from reference TRBV18 and TRBJ1-1): NAGVMQNPRHLVRRRGQEARLRCSPMKGHSHVYWYRQLPEEGLKFMVYLQKENIIDESGMPKERFSAEFPKEGPSILRIQQVVRGDSAAYFCASSPLEGTEAFFGQGTRLTVV.

V is TRBV5-6 and J is TRBJ1-4; D gene uncertain. V lost 6 bases, J lost 11 bases, and 17 bases lay in between. Per the germline V gene, CDR1 is SGHDT and CDR2 is YYEEEE. The CDR3 extends over 13 amino acids. CDR3: CASNQWTVGKLFF. The CDR3 DNA sequence: TGTGCCAGCAACCAATGGACGGTCGGGAAACTGTTTTTT. Filled out from reference TRBV5-6 and TRBJ1-4, the complete variable domain reads DAGVTQSPTHLIKTRGQQVTLRCSPKSGHDTVSWYQQALGQGPQFIFQYYEEEERQRGNFPDRFSGHQFPNYSSELNVNALLLGDSALYLCASNQWTVGKLFFGSGTQLSVL.

In its sample, this clone was seen once. The rearrangement links TRBV5-1 to TRBJ1-1; D not certain. V was cut by 4 bases and J by 1 base, with 8 bases left in between. The CDR3 covers 13 residues. Germline CDR1 SGHRS, CDR2 YFSETQ. The CDR3 DNA reads TGCGCCAGCAGCCACCCCCAGAACACTGAAGCTTTCTTT. This encodes CASSHPQNTEAFF.

This rearrangement joins TRBV10-3 to TRBJ2-1; 7 positions match TRBD1. The CDR3 totals 15 residues. Looked up from germline, CDR1 is ENHRY and CDR2 is SYGVKD. V trimming: 5 bases; J trimming: 4 bases; junction bases outside the gene matches: 8. As DNA, the CDR3 is TGTGCCATCAGTCCCACAGGGGACGCTTACAATGAGCAGTTCTTC. Translation: CAISPTGDAYNEQFF.

The chain links TRBV27 to TRBJ2-7; perhaps TRBD2 as D (5 bases). The V gene lost 3 bases and the J gene lost 2 bases, with 8 bases spanning the gap. CDR3 length: 13 residues. Per the germline V gene, CDR1 is MNHEY and CDR2 is SMNVEV (reference sequence). The CDR3 loop reads CASSFRGTYEQYF. The CDR3 nucleotides are TGTGCCAGCAGTTTCCGGGGTACCTACGAGCAGTACTTC.

This clone was recorded a few times. The chain combines TRBV2 with TRBJ1-5, with D uncertain. From germline, CDR1 is SNHLY and CDR2 FYNNEI. This CDR3 contains 15 residues. Trimming shortened V by 4 bases and J by 5 bases, and 15 bases separated the two germline ends. In DNA, the CDR3 is TGTGCCAGCAGTGGGGTGGGGAGGGATTATCAGCCCCAGCATTTT. It is translated as CASSGVGRDYQPQHF. Combining the CDR3 with reference TRBV2 and TRBJ1-5 gives the whole variable domain EPEVTQTPSHQVTQMGQEVILRCVPISNHLYFYWYRQILGQKVEFLVSFYNNEISEKSEIFDDQFSVERPDGSNFTLKIRSTKLEDSAMYFCASSGVGRDYQPQHFGDGTRLSIL.

The rearrangement links TRBV20-1 to TRBJ2-1; no definite D call. Germline V lookup: CDR1 DFQATT, CDR2 SNEGSKA (reference sequence). The CDR3 runs 11 residues. The ends were cut back, 8 bases at V and 7 bases at J, with 12 bases in the middle. CDR3 loop: CSTTVGNEQFF. CDR3 nucleotide sequence: TGCAGTACCACGGTAGGGAATGAGCAGTTCTTC.

The chain carries TRBV5-1 and TRBJ1-3, with 7 positions matching TRBD1. Germline lookup yields CDR1 SGHRS and CDR2 YFSETQ. Losses at the gene ends were 4 bases for V and 4 bases for J; bases not matched to a gene: 8. CDR3 size: 15 residues. CDR3 residues: CASSPEQGRGNTIYF. The CDR3 DNA is TGCGCCAGCAGCCCGGAACAGGGGCGAGGAAACACCATATATTTT.

Remarks on this clone: Other DNA sequences in the same sample also yield this CDR3. The chain recombines TRBV5-4 with TRBJ2-1, with a weak D call TRBD1 (5 bases). Germline V gene data show CDR1 as SGHNT and CDR2 as YYREEE (reference sequence). The CDR3 has 13 residues. Trimming took off 0 bases at V and 4 bases at J, with 5 bases between the two ends. CDR3 nucleotide sequence: TGTGCCAGCAGCTTGGGACAGTACAATGAGCAGTTCTTC. This codes for CASSLGQYNEQFF.

This chain joins TRBV7-2 and TRBJ1-2; D is undetermined. The CDR3 has 14 residues. CDR1 and CDR2 (germline): SGHTA, FQGNSA. Trimming took 4 bases from V and 7 from J, leaving 16 bases between them. The DNA for the CDR3 is TGTGCCAGCAGCTCCCCCTTAGTTGCTGGTGGCTACACCTTC. Its translation is CASSSPLVAGGYTF.

V gene TRBV7-9 combines with J gene TRBJ1-2, with D uncertain. V lost 5 bases and J lost 2, with 15 bases in between. Germline lookup yields CDR1 SEHNR and CDR2 FQNEAQ (reference sequence). The CDR3 has 15 amino acids. CDR3 coding DNA: TGTGCCAGCAGCCCTTCAGCGGCCTTAAACTATGGCTACACCTTC. This translates into CASSPSAALNYGYTF.

On this clone: Other DNA sequences in this sample translate to the same CDR3. This chain uses TRBV18 with TRBJ2-3; D is ambiguous. Germline CDR1 KGHSH, CDR2 LQKENI. With 3 bases removed from V and 4 bases from J, the gap between germline ends came to 8 bases. The CDR3 has 13 amino acids. CDR3 in DNA: TGTGCCAGCTCACCGTCAAGGGCAGATACGCAGTATTTT. Translating it yields CASSPSRADTQYF. Variable domain in full (rest from reference TRBV18 and TRBJ2-3): NAGVMQNPRHLVRRRGQEARLRCSPMKGHSHVYWYRQLPEEGLKFMVYLQKENIIDESGMPKERFSAEFPKEGPSILRIQQVVRGDSAAYFCASSPSRADTQYFGPGTRLTVL.

This clone was found once. Other DNA sequences from this sample encode an identical CDR3 as well. The chain couples TRBV30 to TRBJ2-1; D call uncertain. Germline V CDR1 and CDR2: GTSNPN, SVGIG (reference sequence). This CDR3 has 11 amino acids. V gave up 1 base and J gave up 5 bases, with 3 bases separating them. CDR3 nucleotides: TGTGCCTGGAGTGGTAACAATGAGCAGTTCTTC. Protein: CAWSGNNEQFF.

This chain uses TRBV9 with TRBJ2-1, with 9 bases matching TRBD1. V lost 4 bases to trimming and J lost 7 bases; unmatched junction nucleotides: 6. Per germline, CDR1 SGDLS and CDR2 YYNGEE. The CDR3 contains 14 residues. CDR3 in amino acids: CASSPGQGLNEQFF. CDR3 DNA: TGTGCCAGCAGCCCCGGACAGGGGTTGAATGAGCAGTTCTTC. Full variable domain (missing parts from reference TRBV9 and TRBJ2-1): DSGVTQTPKHLITATGQRVTLRCSPRSGDLSVYWYQQSLDQGLQFLIQYYNGEERAKGNILERFSAQQFPDLHSELNLSSLELGDSALYFCASSPGQGLNEQFFGPGTRLTVL.

The rearrangement joins TRBV19 to TRBJ2-7, with TRBD1 as a possible D gene (6 bases). The V end was cut by 7 bases, the J end by 2 bases, with 15 bases between. The CDR3 is 14 residues long. Per germline, CDR1 LNHDA and CDR2 SQIVND (reference sequence). Written as DNA, the CDR3 is TGTGCCAGTAAAGTAACAGGGCAAGCCTACGAGCAGTACTTC. Protein: CASKVTGQAYEQYF. The full variable domain, its missing parts supplied by reference TRBV19 and TRBJ2-7, is DGGITQSPKYLFRKEGQNVTLSCEQNLNHDAMYWYRQDPGQGLRLIYYSQIVNDFQKGDIAEGYSVSREKKESFPLTVTSAQKNPTAFYLCASKVTGQAYEQYFGPGTRLTVT.

This chain uses TRBV11-2 with TRBJ2-3, with 8 bases lining up with TRBD2. The V gene end was trimmed by 5 bases and the J gene end by 3 bases; junction bases not matched to a gene: 16. CDR3 size: 18 residues. Germline CDR1 and CDR2: SGHAT and FQNNGV. CDR3 region: CASSTLGRVVGLTDTQYF. CDR3 coding DNA: TGTGCCAGCAGCACCCTCGGGAGGGTGGTAGGTTTGACAGATACGCAGTATTTT.

This rearrangement joins TRBV18 to TRBJ2-1, with D possibly being TRBD1 or TRBD2 (6 bases each). V lost 2 bases, J lost 4 bases, and 12 bases lay in between. The CDR3 loop spans 15 amino acids. Germline V gene lookup returns CDR1 KGHSH and CDR2 LQKENI. The chain's CDR3 is CASSPEGGAYNEQFF. Here the CDR3 DNA reads TGTGCCAGCTCACCAGAGGGGGGCGCGTACAATGAGCAGTTCTTC.

The chain uses TRBV5-1 and TRBJ2-1; D call uncertain. Germline V gene data show CDR1 as SGHRS and CDR2 as YFSETQ. The CDR3 consists of 13 residues. Trimming removed 0 bases at V and 5 bases at J, with 6 bases between. DNA for the CDR3: TGCGCCAGCAGCTTGGCGGGCCACAATGAGCAGTTCTTC. Translation gives CASSLAGHNEQFF.